This TCR beta chain was recovered during a study of blood T cell repertoires in COVID-19. Overall study context: Spain, Italy and the United States supplied samples that represented acute and convalescent COVID-19.

Ages ranged from about 18 to 89 years, with residence in more than 20 US areas. Cohort placement rested on clinical history that participants reported themselves. Under the authors' procedure: Amplified reference gene primers provided the basis for estimating nucleated cell counts. The assay was immunoSEQ multiplex PCR, and TCRdb's table has in-frame clones only and misses some. The V and J calls and clone size come from that table; D and trimming were worked out from the DNA. Of approximately 220,000 clones detected, 80% appear once; the ten largest clones hold about 7%. The CDR3 sequence is 12 residues long. Trimming at V came to 5 bases and at J to 6 bases, leaving 1 base not matched to a gene.

This TCR was recovered from a middle-aged woman with acute COVID-19. This rearrangement joins TRBV12-3 or TRBV12-4 to TRBJ1-2; 9 bases map to TRBD1. The specimen sequenced was PBMCs or T cells enriched from blood (not recorded which). The CDR3 sequence: CASSGTGHGYTF. DNA of the CDR3: TGTGCCAGCAGTGGGACAGGGCATGGCTACACCTTC.